Below, 2 T cell receptor beta chains from the same sample are listed, as sequenced in a study of response to subunit inactivated influenza vaccine (dated by TCRdb to the late 2010s). The time point label on this specimen signifies: around 42 days after influenza vaccine administration. Libraries were made using RT-PCR. TCRdb lists the instrument as Illumina HiSeq 2500. TCRdb applied fastp at Q25 and MiXCR to the public reads, then kept only in-frame beta chains. For every CDR3 protein sequence, its rows merge into one entry that carries the most common genes and DNA. The sample records roughly 150,000 distinct CDR3 sequences, approximately 11% of which are singletons. The ten largest clones capture roughly an eighth of the sample. The sample in question was non-naive T cells sorted from PBMCs, obtained roughly 46 days after vaccination. Per the publication, the cell subset or site label means: memory T cell fraction. The receptors originated from a man aged 50 to 60 who received an inactivated influenza vaccine. Donor details come from another sample of the same person, matched by shared clones.

This chain joins TRBV3-1 and TRBJ2-3, with TRBD2 matching 10 bases. Germline V gives CDR1 LGHDT, CDR2 YNNKEL (reference sequence). V was clipped by 0 bases and J by 0 bases; unmatched bases: 3. This CDR3 contains 17 residues. The CDR3 bases are TGTGCCAGCAGCCAAGAAGGACTAGCGGCGAGCACAGATACGCAGTATTTT. It is translated as CASSQEGLAASTDTQYF.

Many counts were recorded for this clonotype. The V gene is TRBV6-1, the J gene TRBJ2-1, with 7 bases identical to TRBD1. The CDR3 is 18 residues long. Trimming at V came to 5 bases and at J to 8 bases, leaving 21 bases not matched to a gene. The germline gives CDR1 MNHNS, CDR2 SASEGT. The DNA for the CDR3 is TGTGCCAGCAGTCCCGCTTTCTCCGGGACAGAAACCCCTTATGAGCAGTTCTTC. Protein product: CASSPAFSGTETPYEQFF.